This T cell receptor beta chain was profiled in a study of blood T cell repertoires in COVID-19. Across the study: COVID-19 samples collected from the United States, Italy and Spain covered acute and convalescent phases.

V dropped 0 bases and J dropped 6; count of bases not matched to a gene: 16. Germline V gives CDR1 LGHNA, CDR2 YSLEER. This CDR3 has 22 amino acids. Assay: immunoSEQ multiplex PCR; the TCRdb copy retains only in-frame clones and omits some. The sample gives hundreds of thousands of clones, nearly 90% of which show up once; about 12% is in the top ten. This TCR was sampled from a young woman who had recovered from COVID-19. The chain has TRBV4-3 and TRBJ2-2, with 16 bases lining up with TRBD2. The sequenced sample consisted of peripheral blood. CDR3 protein: CASSQDDPGLAGGTPAPGELFF. The CDR3, as DNA: TGCGCCAGCAGCCAAGACGACCCGGGACTAGCGGGAGGGACCCCTGCTCCCGGGGAGCTGTTTTTT.